The present entry profiles one TCR beta chain with its context. Its antigen is as yet unknown. CDR1 SGHTA and CDR2 FQGNSA come from the germline V gene. This CDR3 region has 17 residues. The ends were cut back, 2 bases at V and 2 bases at J, with 18 bases in the middle. The sample originates from a study of vaccination effects on CD4 cells after COVID-19. About the study: Antigen-specific CD4+ T cells expanded by the ViraFEST assay with viral peptide pools were then sequenced. Of the BNT162b2 and mRNA-1273 vaccines, participants received two doses of one or the other. PBMC were cultured at a few million per well with about 10 IU/ml IL-2 and 10 ug/ml peptides.

Profiling relied on immunoSEQ multiplex PCR, and the TCRdb table lists in-frame clones only, not all of them. The data contain 30,000 to 40,000 clones, 82% of them singletons. With more than 9 days of culture completed, CD4+ T cells were isolated. The V gene is TRBV7-2, the J gene TRBJ2-5; the D is unclear. The receptor was derived from a human donor who received a COVID-19 vaccine. The material was CD4+ T cells from PBMCs cultured without peptide, obtained before COVID-19 vaccination. The CDR3 nucleotides read TGTGCCAGCAGCTTATACGGACGAAGGGCAGCTCAAGAGACCCAGTACTTC. Protein product: CASSLYGRRAAQETQYF.